The 21 T cell receptor beta chains given below trace back to one sample, sequenced in a study of blood T cell repertoires in COVID-19. Here immunoSEQ multiplex PCR was the method, and the copy in TCRdb shows in-frame clones only, minus some. The data contain fewer than 50,000 clones, roughly nine tenths of them seen just once; the ten biggest clones take up 0.37%. Sample: peripheral blood. These receptors all stem from a middle-aged man with COVID-19, enrolled during active disease.

The V call is TRBV12-3 or TRBV12-4, the J call TRBJ1-6; D perhaps matches TRBD1 (6 bases). The CDR3 is 13 amino acids. V dropped 6 bases and J dropped 8 bases, with 11 bases sitting between them. Here the CDR3 reads CASRTGSYSPLHF. The CDR3 DNA is TGTGCCAGCAGGACAGGCTCATATTCACCCCTCCACTTT.

This chain connects TRBV2 to TRBJ2-1; 13 nucleotides align to TRBD2. The CDR3 is 17 amino acids. The germline CDR1 and CDR2 sequences are SNHLY and FYNNEI. The trim removed 4 bases at V and 0 bases at J, leaving 3 bases unmatched. The CDR3 nucleotides are TGTGCCAGCAGTGGAGGACTAGCGGGAGACTCCTACAATGAGCAGTTCTTC. Translated: CASSGGLAGDSYNEQFF.

The chain combines TRBV5-1 with TRBJ2-7; tentatively, D is TRBD2 (6 bases). Trimming took 0 bases from V and 2 from J, leaving 12 bases between them. Germline V CDR1 and CDR2: SGHRS, YFSETQ. This CDR3 comprises 15 residues. CDR3 nucleotide sequence: TGCGCCAGCAGCTTGGTAAGCGGGTATACCTACGAGCAGTACTTC. The encoded protein is CASSLVSGYTYEQYF.

The chain joins TRBV11-3 to TRBJ1-6, with 10 bases fitting TRBD1. V lost 4 bases, J lost 9 bases, and 0 bases stayed unmatched. In germline, CDR1 is SGHNT, CDR2 YENEEA. The CDR3 is 13 amino acids. In DNA, the CDR3 is TGTGCCAGCAGCTGGGACAGGGGTTCACCCCTCCACTTT. Translated, it gives CASSWDRGSPLHF.

This rearrangement joins TRBV7-8 to TRBJ2-7, with D possibly matching TRBD1 (5 bases). Trimming left V 4 bases short and J 3 bases short, with 7 bases between. The CDR3 totals 12 residues. The V gene's germline CDR1 is SGHVS and CDR2 FQNEAQ. CDR3 sequence reads: CASSWTYYEQYF. As DNA, the CDR3 is TGTGCCAGCAGCTGGACATACTACGAGCAGTACTTC.

This clone was seen a handful of times. The chain uses TRBV7-9 and TRBJ1-4; 7 nucleotides line up with TRBD1. The germline V gene has CDR1 SEHNR and CDR2 FQNEAQ (reference sequence). V shed 0 bases, J shed 5 bases, and the junction held 6 bases outside the gene matches. The CDR3 runs to 16 residues. The CDR3 loop is CASSLARSGGNEKLFF. CDR3 nucleotide sequence: TGTGCCAGCAGCTTAGCCCGGTCAGGGGGAAATGAAAAACTGTTTTTT.

CDR3 nucleotide sequence: TGTGCCAGCAAAAGAGGGACAGCCCGGATGAATGAAAAACTGTTTTTT. Protein: CASKRGTARMNEKLFF. The chain employs TRBV3-1 (or the pseudogene TRBV3-2) and TRBJ1-4; the match to TRBD1 covers 7 bases. With 7 bases clipped from V and 5 bases from J, the junction kept 13 bases outside the gene matches. Germline V gene lookup returns CDR1 LGHDT and CDR2 YNNKEL (reference sequence). This CDR3 region has 16 residues.

The chain has TRBV18 and TRBJ1-2, with D perhaps TRBD1 (5 bases). This CDR3 comprises 15 residues. V gave up 5 bases and J gave up 6 bases, with 19 bases separating them. Germline values: CDR1 KGHSH, CDR2 LQKENI. The CDR3: CASSERQGIGDGYTF. The DNA for the CDR3 is TGTGCCAGCTCAGAGCGCCAGGGAATTGGGGATGGCTACACCTTC.

The rearrangement uses TRBV24-1 and TRBJ2-1; 7 bases align to TRBD2. Trimming removed 7 bases from V and 9 bases from J; junction bases left unmatched: 8. CDR1 and CDR2 from the germline V gene are KGHDR and SFDVKD. The CDR3 has 13 residues. CDR3 in DNA: TGTGCCACCAGCGGCGGGAGTAGAATTGAGCAGTTCTTC. The encoded protein is CATSGGSRIEQFF.

This CDR3 is CASSSPGGIGPNQPQHF. DNA for the CDR3: TGTGCCAGCAGCTCCCCCGGAGGGATCGGACCCAATCAGCCCCAGCATTTT. The V call is TRBV7-2, the J call TRBJ1-5; D remains unclear. CDR1 and CDR2 (germline): SGHTA, FQGNSA. Trimming shortened V by 4 bases and J by 3 bases, and 19 bases separated the two germline ends. The CDR3 is 17 amino acids.

The rearrangement uses TRBV10-3 and TRBJ1-1, with 8 bases that match TRBD1. Germline V gene lookup returns CDR1 ENHRY and CDR2 SYGVKD. The V gene end was trimmed by 11 bases and the J gene end by 5 bases; junction bases not matched to a gene: 13. CDR3 length: 14 residues. The CDR3 coding sequence is TGTGCCGTTCGACAGGGGTCAGTAGGTACTGAAGCTTTCTTT. Amino acid sequence: CAVRQGSVGTEAFF.

This clone was observed a handful of times. V and J are TRBV7-9 and TRBJ1-1, with 8 bases identical to TRBD1. This CDR3 comprises 16 residues. V lost 5 bases, J lost 6 bases, and 14 bases stayed unmatched. Germline V lookup: CDR1 SEHNR, CDR2 FQNEAQ (reference sequence). CDR3 in amino acids: CASSLEGITGGSEAFF. CDR3 nucleotides: TGTGCCAGCAGCCTAGAGGGTATAACAGGGGGTTCTGAAGCTTTCTTT.

This chain uses TRBV6-5 with TRBJ1-2; no clear D gene. From germline, CDR1 is MNHEY and CDR2 SVGAGI. This CDR3 spans 15 amino acids. The V gene lost 6 bases and the J gene lost 4 bases, with 18 bases spanning the gap. The CDR3 sequence: CASSDHGRGSYGYTF. The DNA of the CDR3 is TGTGCCAGCAGCGATCATGGGCGCGGGTCCTATGGCTACACCTTC.

The J gene is TRBJ2-1, the V gene TRBV5-4; possibly TRBD1 for D (6 bases). In germline, CDR1 is SGHNT, CDR2 YYREEE (reference sequence). Trimming removed 3 bases from V and 1 base from J, with 11 bases in between. This CDR3 contains 15 residues. Here the CDR3 reads CASSSGTSSYNEQFF. CDR3 bases: TGTGCCAGCAGCTCCGGGACATCGTCCTACAATGAGCAGTTCTTC.

The chain is built from TRBV18 and TRBJ2-2; TRBD1 aligns across 8 bases. CDR3 size: 18 residues. With 3 bases clipped from V and 0 bases from J, the junction kept 9 bases outside the gene matches. Germline V lookup: CDR1 KGHSH, CDR2 LQKENI. The CDR3 protein is CASSPFRQGFANTGELFF. The CDR3 nucleotides read TGTGCCAGCTCACCGTTCAGACAGGGGTTCGCGAACACCGGGGAGCTGTTTTTT.

This clone turned up a few times. The gene calls are TRBV27 and TRBJ2-7; perhaps TRBD2 as D (6 bases). V dropped 5 bases and J dropped 3 bases, with 11 bases sitting between them. Germline V gives CDR1 MNHEY, CDR2 SMNVEV (reference sequence). This CDR3 has 13 amino acids. DNA of the CDR3: TGTGCCAGCAGTGCATCGACTAGCTACGAGCAGTACTTC. Its translation is CASSASTSYEQYF.

V is TRBV9 and J is TRBJ2-1, with TRBD2 matching 14 bases. Germline assignment: CDR1 SGDLS and CDR2 YYNGEE. The CDR3 loop spans 17 amino acids. V shed 2 bases, J shed 8 bases, and the junction held 9 bases outside the gene matches. The CDR3: CASSVRRGTSGGDEQFF. The CDR3 DNA sequence: TGTGCCAGCAGCGTGAGAAGAGGGACTAGCGGGGGAGATGAGCAGTTCTTC.

This CDR3 is CASSTTGIDYGYTF. The CDR3 DNA reads TGTGCCAGTAGTACCACAGGGATTGACTATGGCTACACCTTC. J is TRBJ1-2 and V is TRBV19; possible D gene TRBD1, 6 bases. There are 14 residues in the CDR3. V lost 4 bases and J 3 bases, leaving 12 bases between the germline ends. The germline V gene encodes CDR1 LNHDA and CDR2 SQIVND (reference sequence).

The chain is built from TRBV3-1 (or the pseudogene TRBV3-2) and TRBJ2-1; D uncertain. Trimming shortened V by 4 bases and J by 6 bases, and 4 bases separated the two germline ends. This CDR3 comprises 11 residues. Per germline, CDR1 LGHDT and CDR2 YNNKEL (reference sequence). The CDR3 is CASSLSNEQFF. The CDR3 DNA reads TGTGCCAGCAGCCTTAGCAATGAGCAGTTCTTC.

The genes are TRBV9 and TRBJ1-2; perhaps TRBD1 as D (5 bases). The V end lost 3 bases, the J end lost 8 bases, and 14 bases lay between the germline ends. The CDR3 length is 13 residues. Looked up from germline, CDR1 is SGDLS and CDR2 is YYNGEE. The chain's CDR3 is CASSAMGGSGYTF. The CDR3 bases are TGTGCCAGCAGCGCGATGGGGGGAAGCGGCTACACCTTC.

The chain joins TRBV28 to TRBJ2-1, with D possibly matching TRBD2 (6 bases). CDR1 and CDR2 from the germline V gene are MDHEN and SYDVKM. The CDR3 spans 18 residues. V lost 6 bases to trimming and J lost 8 bases, with 29 bases between them. For the CDR3, the DNA is TGTGCCAGCAGCATCCCTCTGGGAAAGCGGGCAGCTTCGCATGAGCAGTTCTTC. Protein sequence: CASSIPLGKRAASHEQFF.